The 11 T cell receptor beta chains reported below all come from one sample, sequenced in a study of blood T cell repertoires in COVID-19. Sequencing was performed with immunoSEQ multiplex PCR; in TCRdb, only in-frame clones are kept and a portion is missing. Of 300,000 to 400,000 clones listed, around 87% were seen once; the top ten hold 1%. Specimen: peripheral blood. The receptors come from a man aged 45-60 years with active or convalescent COVID-19.

A single count supports this clone. CDR3 coding DNA: TGCGCCAGCAGCCAAAGGGGGCACCAAGAAAAACTGTTTTTT. As protein: CASSQRGHQEKLFF. The genes are TRBV4-1 and TRBJ1-4; the match to TRBD1 covers 7 bases. In germline, CDR1 is MGHRA, CDR2 YSYEKL. The V segment lost 2 bases and the J segment 8 bases; nucleotides outside the gene matches: 5. The CDR3 runs 14 residues.

This clone was found once. CDR3 residues: CAGTRGSNTEAFF. The CDR3 DNA sequence: TGTGCCGGGACCAGGGGAAGCAACACTGAAGCTTTCTTT. The chain links TRBV6-1 to TRBJ1-1, with a weak D call TRBD1 (6 bases). V was shortened by 11 bases and J by 2 bases, with 15 bases between the two germline ends. CDR1 and CDR2 from the germline V gene are MNHNS and SASEGT. This CDR3 contains 13 residues.

In nucleotides, the CDR3 is TGTGCCAGCAGTTTACGCAGGGAGGTCAAAAACATTCAGTACTTC. This sequence encodes CASSLRREVKNIQYF. The V call is TRBV28, the J call TRBJ2-4; D may be TRBD2 (6 bases). CDR1 and CDR2 from the germline V gene are MDHEN and SYDVKM. This CDR3 region has 15 residues. Trimming removed 2 bases from V and 3 bases from J, with 11 bases in between. Based on the CDR3 plus reference TRBV28 and TRBJ2-4, the full variable domain is DVKVTQSSRYLVKRTGEKVFLECVQDMDHENMFWYRQDPGLGLRLIYFSYDVKMKEKGDIPEGYSVSREKKERFSLILESASTNQTSMYLCASSLRREVKNIQYFGAGTRLSVL.

The chain combines TRBV5-7 with TRBJ2-2, with D uncertain. TRBV5-7 is sorted into the ORF group, with uncertain function. The CDR3 has 15 amino acids. Deletions cut 0 bases from V and 1 base from J, with 7 bases between. The CDR3 loop is CASSLVLENTGELFF. CDR3 nucleotides: TGTGCCAGCAGCTTGGTCCTAGAGAACACCGGGGAGCTGTTTTTT.

In DNA, the CDR3 is TGTGCCAGCAGTTACGATATAGGGAGGCATAATCAGCCCCAGCATTTT. This sequence encodes CASSYDIGRHNQPQHF. The V and J genes are TRBV6-2 or TRBV6-3 and TRBJ1-5; D is ambiguous. Germline V CDR1 and CDR2: MNHEY, SVGEGT. The CDR3 consists of 16 residues. V shed 2 bases and J shed 4 bases, with 15 bases lying between them.

This clone was seen a handful of times. The genes are TRBV7-2 and TRBJ1-2, with a tentative D call TRBD1 (6 bases). Looked up from germline, CDR1 is SGHTA and CDR2 is FQGNSA. The CDR3 loop spans 14 amino acids. Trimming removed 2 bases from V and 4 bases from J, with 11 bases in between. CDR3 bases: TGTGCCAGCAGCTTACACAGGGAAGGCTATGGCTACACCTTC. This sequence encodes CASSLHREGYGYTF.

This clone was seen just once. The chain recombines TRBV4-2 with TRBJ2-7; 11 bases map to TRBD2. Germline values: CDR1 LGHNA, CDR2 YNFKEQ. V was pared by 1 base and J by 4 bases, with 3 bases of the junction left unmatched. The CDR3 is 15 residues long. CDR3 sequence: CASSQAVAGGYEQYF. The CDR3 nucleotides read TGTGCCAGCAGCCAAGCAGTAGCGGGAGGGTACGAGCAGTACTTC.

This clone was detected only once. V gene TRBV6-5 combines with J gene TRBJ1-4, with 7 nucleotides matching TRBD1. V shed 6 bases, J shed 7 bases, and the junction held 8 bases outside the gene matches. The CDR3 sequence is 14 residues long. Germline V CDR1 and CDR2: MNHEY, SVGAGI. The DNA of the CDR3 is TGTGCCAGCAGAACAGGGGACTTGGGTGAAAAACTGTTTTTT. Residues: CASRTGDLGEKLFF.

The chain is built from TRBV30 and TRBJ1-1, with unresolved D. Germline CDR1 and CDR2: GTSNPN and SVGIG (reference sequence). This CDR3 spans 13 amino acids. Trimming took 4 bases from V and 1 from J, leaving 10 bases between them. CDR3 amino acids: CAWNGDRNTEAFF. The CDR3 DNA follows: TGTGCCTGGAACGGGGATAGGAACACTGAAGCTTTCTTT.

This chain connects TRBV5-1 to TRBJ1-2, with a tentative D call TRBD1 (6 bases). Trimming took off 2 bases at V and 8 bases at J, with 13 bases between the two ends. This CDR3 is 13 amino acids long. The germline V gene has CDR1 SGHRS and CDR2 YFSETQ. CDR3 in amino acids: CASSFLTGEGYTF. The CDR3 region has the DNA TGCGCCAGCAGCTTCCTGACAGGAGAAGGCTACACCTTC.

This clone occurred once. V is TRBV11-2 and J is TRBJ1-1; 8 bases are a match to TRBD1. The germline V gene has CDR1 SGHAT and CDR2 FQNNGV. V lost 5 bases to trimming and J lost 4 bases; unmatched junction nucleotides: 6. There are 14 residues in the CDR3. CDR3 amino acids: CASSLLQGVTEAFF. As DNA, the CDR3 is TGTGCCAGCAGCCTTCTACAGGGGGTCACTGAAGCTTTCTTT. Supplemented by reference TRBV11-2 and TRBJ1-1, the full variable domain reads EAGVAQSPRYKIIEKRQSVAFWCNPISGHATLYWYQQILGQGPKLLIQFQNNGVVDDSQLPKDRFSAERLKGVDSTLKIQPAKLEDSAVYLCASSLLQGVTEAFFGQGTRLTVV.